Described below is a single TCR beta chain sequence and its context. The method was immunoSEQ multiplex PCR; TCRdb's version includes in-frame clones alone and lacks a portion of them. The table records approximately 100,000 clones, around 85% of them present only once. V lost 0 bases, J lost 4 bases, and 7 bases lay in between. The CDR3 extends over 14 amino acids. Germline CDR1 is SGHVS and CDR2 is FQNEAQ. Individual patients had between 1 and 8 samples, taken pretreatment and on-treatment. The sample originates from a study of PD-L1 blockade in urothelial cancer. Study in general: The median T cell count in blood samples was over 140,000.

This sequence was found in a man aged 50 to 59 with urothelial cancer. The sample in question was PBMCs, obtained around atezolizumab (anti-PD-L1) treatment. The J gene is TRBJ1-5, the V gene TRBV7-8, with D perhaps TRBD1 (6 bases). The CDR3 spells CASSLAGTNQPQHF. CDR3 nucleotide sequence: TGTGCCAGCAGCTTAGCAGGGACAAATCAGCCCCAGCATTTT.